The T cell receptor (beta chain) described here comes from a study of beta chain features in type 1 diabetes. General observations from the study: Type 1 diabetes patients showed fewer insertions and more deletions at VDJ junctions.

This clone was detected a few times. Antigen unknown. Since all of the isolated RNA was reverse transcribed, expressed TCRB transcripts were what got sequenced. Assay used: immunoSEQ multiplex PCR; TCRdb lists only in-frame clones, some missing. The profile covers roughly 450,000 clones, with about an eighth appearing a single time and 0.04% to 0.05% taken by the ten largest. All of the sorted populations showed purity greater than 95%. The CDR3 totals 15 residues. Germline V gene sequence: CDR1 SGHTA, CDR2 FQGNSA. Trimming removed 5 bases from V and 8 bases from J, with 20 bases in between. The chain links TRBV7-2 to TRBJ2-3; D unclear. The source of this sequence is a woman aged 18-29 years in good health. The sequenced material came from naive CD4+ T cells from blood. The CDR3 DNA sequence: TGTGCCAGCAGCCTCCGTGGCCCAACGGGTGGTACGCAGTATTTT. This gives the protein CASSLRGPTGGTQYF.